The 21 T cell receptor beta chains below all came from one sample that was sequenced in a study of T-cell memory formation after mild COVID-19. TCRdb reanalysed the 5' RACE reads using MiXCR and keeps one entry per CDR3 protein. The sample has hundreds of thousands of distinct CDR3 sequences; 15% to 20% are singletons. The sample was PBMCs or a T cell subset sorted from them (not recorded which). The source of these receptors is a man between 18 and 29 years old who had mild COVID-19 (a few samples of this study predate the infection). Cell type and time point are not known.

V and J are TRBV10-3 and TRBJ2-3, with TRBD2 as a possible D gene (5 bases). The V gene lost 2 bases and the J gene lost 3 bases, with 15 bases spanning the gap. This CDR3 is built from 16 residues. CDR1 is ENHRY and CDR2 is SYGVKD in the germline V gene. The CDR3 DNA reads TGTGCCATCAGTGAGCCCACTATCCGGGGAACAGATACGCAGTATTTT. Protein: CAISEPTIRGTDTQYF.

This clonotype was observed a few times. The rearrangement uses TRBV7-3 and TRBJ2-5; no firm D call. This CDR3 is 15 amino acids long. Looked up from germline, CDR1 is SGHTA and CDR2 is FQGTGA. V lost 5 bases to trimming and J lost 2 bases, with 15 bases between them. The DNA of the CDR3 is TGTGCCAGCAGCCTAGGCTGGGGTGGTCAAGAGACCCAGTACTTC. Its protein is CASSLGWGGQETQYF.

The chain employs TRBV3-1 and TRBJ1-4; D is undetermined. Germline CDR1 and CDR2: LGHDT and YNNKEL (reference sequence). Between the trimmed V and J ends, which lost 3 bases and 8 bases, there was a span of 13 bases. This CDR3 contains 14 residues. The CDR3 nucleotides are TGTGCCAGCAGCCATCGGGAGGACGTCGAAAAACTGTTTTTT. This encodes CASSHREDVEKLFF.

This chain connects TRBV5-1 to TRBJ2-1, with TRBD2 matching over 9 bases. Germline loops: CDR1 SGHRS, CDR2 YFSETQ. V lost 3 bases and J lost 6; bases outside the gene matches: 10. The CDR3 is made up of 16 amino acids. The CDR3 nucleotides read TGCGCCAGCAGCTCGGGGTCTCTAGCGGGGCTCAATGAGCAGTTCTTC. It encodes CASSSGSLAGLNEQFF.

In regard to this clonotype: A much larger clone differs from this one at a single base, so this may be a read error. This chain links TRBV5-6 with TRBJ2-7, with 8 nucleotides matching TRBD1. The CDR3 extends over 13 amino acids. Germline CDR1 and CDR2: SGHDT and YYEEEE. V shed 4 bases and J 3 bases; nucleotides not matched to a gene: 3. For the CDR3, the DNA is TGTGCCAGCAGCGCCGGACAGGGCTACGAGCAGTACGTC. The encoded protein is CASSAGQGYEQYV.

The chain uses TRBV5-1 and TRBJ1-2; D is ambiguous. V dropped 0 bases and J dropped 3 bases, with 9 bases sitting between them. Germline CDR1 SGHRS, CDR2 YFSETQ. The CDR3 is 14 amino acids. In nucleotides, the CDR3 is TGCGCCAGCAGCTTGGACAGCCCTTACTATGGCTACACCTTC. Translating gives CASSLDSPYYGYTF.

The V call is TRBV12-3 or TRBV12-4, the J call TRBJ2-5; D gene unclear. V lost 1 base, J lost 5 bases, and 11 bases lay in between. This CDR3 comprises 14 residues. CDR3 sequence reads: CASSLVASLETQYF. For the CDR3, the DNA is TGTGCCAGCAGTTTAGTCGCCTCCTTGGAGACCCAGTACTTC.

The rearrangement links TRBV5-5 to TRBJ1-1, with D tentatively TRBD1 (5 bases). The CDR3 has 15 amino acids. CDR1 is SGHKS, CDR2 YYEKEE, per germline (reference sequence). V lost 4 bases and J 3 bases, leaving 16 bases between the germline ends. CDR3 sequence reads: CASSALGGGYTEAFF. The CDR3, as DNA: TGTGCCAGCAGCGCCCTTGGGGGAGGGTACACTGAAGCTTTCTTT. Full variable domain (rest looked up from reference TRBV5-5 and TRBJ1-1): DAGVTQSPTHLIKTRGQQVTLRCSPISGHKSVSWYQQVLGQGPQFIFQYYEKEERGRGNFPDRFSARQFPNYSSELNVNALLLGDSALYLCASSALGGGYTEAFFGQGTRLTVV.

This clonotype was recorded a few times. This chain joins TRBV12-3 or TRBV12-4 and TRBJ2-3; D unresolved. Trimming stripped 6 bases from V and 3 bases from J, with 7 bases between. This CDR3 region has 12 residues. The CDR3 DNA is TGTGCCAGCAGCAGGATAACAGATACGCAGTATTTT. As protein: CASSRITDTQYF.

The chain has TRBV5-1 and TRBJ1-1, with 8 bases identical to TRBD1. Losses at the gene ends were 4 bases for V and 0 bases for J; bases not matched to a gene: 8. Germline V gene lookup returns CDR1 SGHRS and CDR2 YFSETQ. The CDR3 consists of 16 residues. The CDR3 nucleotides are TGCGCCAGCAGCGACGGGACAGGTCTCATGAACACTGAAGCTTTCTTT. This encodes CASSDGTGLMNTEAFF.

This clonotype was recorded many times. The chain employs TRBV7-9 and TRBJ2-6; D unclear. The V gene's germline CDR1 is SEHNR and CDR2 FQNEAQ (reference sequence). The CDR3 consists of 14 residues. The V end lost 2 bases, the J end lost 0 bases, and 2 bases lay between the germline ends. The DNA of the CDR3 is TGTGCCAGCAGCTTACACTCTGGGGCCAACGTCCTGACTTTC. Translating it yields CASSLHSGANVLTF. Full variable domain (rest looked up from reference TRBV7-9 and TRBJ2-6): DTGVSQNPRHKITKRGQNVTFRCDPISEHNRLYWYRQTLGQGPEFLTYFQNEAQLEKSRLLSDRFSAERPKGSFSTLEIQRTEQGDSAMYLCASSLHSGANVLTFGAGSRLTVL.

This clonotype was detected many times. The rearrangement uses TRBV5-1 and TRBJ2-7; possible D gene TRBD1, 5 bases. In germline, CDR1 is SGHRS, CDR2 YFSETQ. This CDR3 has 14 residues. Trimming took off 3 bases at V and 6 bases at J, with 16 bases between the two ends. The DNA for the CDR3 is TGCGCCAGCAGCTGGGGCCAGGCCGTGCCCGAGCAGTACTTC. It yields the protein CASSWGQAVPEQYF.

This clonotype showed up just a few times. The chain uses TRBV24-1 and TRBJ2-3; a weak D match, TRBD1 (6 bases). The CDR3 spans 15 residues. Germline lookup yields CDR1 KGHDR and CDR2 SFDVKD. Trimming removed 7 bases from V and 0 bases from J, with 13 bases in between. CDR3 protein: CATSRDRSSTDTQYF. CDR3 in DNA: TGTGCCACCAGCCGAGACAGGAGTAGCACAGATACGCAGTATTTT.

This clonotype was seen only a few times. The chain couples TRBV6-6 to TRBJ2-3; the match to TRBD2 covers 7 bases. Germline V CDR1 and CDR2: MNHNY, SVGAGI (reference sequence). With 7 bases clipped from V and 1 base from J, the junction kept 8 bases outside the gene matches. There are 15 residues in the CDR3. CDR3 sequence (DNA): TGTGCCAGCAAGAGACTAGCAACCCGCACAGATACGCAGTATTTT. Translation gives CASKRLATRTDTQYF.

This clonotype was seen a few times. The rearrangement joins TRBV7-6 to TRBJ2-1, with 10 bases matching TRBD2. V gave up 0 bases and J gave up 2 bases; unmatched junction bases: 4. The CDR3 runs 17 residues. Germline lookup yields CDR1 SGHVS and CDR2 FNYEAQ. CDR3 amino acids: CASSLAGSGGPYNEQFF. Here the CDR3 DNA reads TGTGCCAGCAGCTTAGCGGGTAGCGGGGGGCCCTACAATGAGCAGTTCTTC. The variable domain in full, completed from reference TRBV7-6 and TRBJ2-1, reads GAGVSQSPRYKVTKRGQDVALRCDPISGHVSLYWYRQALGQGPEFLTYFNYEAQQDKSGLPNDRFSAERPEGSISTLTIQRTEQRDSAMYRCASSLAGSGGPYNEQFFGPGTRLTVL.

V gene TRBV5-1 combines with J gene TRBJ2-3; D unresolved. The CDR3 totals 14 residues. Germline loops: CDR1 SGHRS, CDR2 YFSETQ. Between the trimmed V and J ends, which lost 1 base and 3 bases, there was a span of 9 bases. The CDR3 loop reads CASSLFIVTDTQYF. CDR3 coding DNA: TGCGCCAGCAGCTTGTTCATCGTAACAGATACGCAGTATTTT. Full variable domain (remainder filled in from reference TRBV5-1 and TRBJ2-3): KAGVTQTPRYLIKTRGQQVTLSCSPISGHRSVSWYQQTPGQGLQFLFEYFSETQRNKGNFPGRFSGRQFSNSRSEMNVSTLELGDSALYLCASSLFIVTDTQYFGPGTRLTVL.

This clonotype occurred many times. The chain combines TRBV6-2 or TRBV6-3 with TRBJ2-1; D is possibly TRBD2 (7 bases). Trimming shortened V by 4 bases and J by 4 bases, and 14 bases separated the two germline ends. This CDR3 spans 15 amino acids. Germline CDR1 is MNHEY and CDR2 is SVGEGT. CDR3 bases: TGTGCCAGCAGTTTAACGGGGGGCCGATACAATGAGCAGTTCTTC. Translating it yields CASSLTGGRYNEQFF.

The chain employs TRBV5-1 and TRBJ1-4; D uncertain. Looked up from germline, CDR1 is SGHRS and CDR2 is YFSETQ. The CDR3 loop spans 14 amino acids. V was trimmed by 1 base and J by 8 bases, leaving 12 bases between them. CDR3 amino acids: CASSLTTGIEKLFF. CDR3 DNA: TGCGCCAGCAGCTTGACTACGGGGATAGAAAAACTGTTTTTT.

The CDR3 here is CASSHRGGNEQYF. The CDR3 DNA reads TGTGCCAGCAGTCACAGGGGTGGAAACGAGCAGTACTTC. V gene TRBV28 combines with J gene TRBJ2-7, with 7 bases matching TRBD1. Germline assignment: CDR1 MDHEN and CDR2 SYDVKM. CDR3 length: 13 residues. The V segment lost 5 bases and the J segment 5 bases; nucleotides outside the gene matches: 6.

This clonotype was seen only a few times. The J gene is TRBJ2-2, the V gene TRBV9; 14 positions match TRBD2. Per the germline V gene, CDR1 is SGDLS and CDR2 is YYNGEE. The CDR3 is made up of 20 amino acids. The V segment lost 3 bases and the J segment 1 base; nucleotides outside the gene matches: 11. CDR3 in DNA: TGTGCCAGCAGCGATACCGGGACTAGCGGGGGATTGAGGAACACCGGGGAGCTGTTTTTT. Its translation: CASSDTGTSGGLRNTGELFF.

CDR3 in DNA: TGCGCCAGCAGCCCTCGGGTACTTAATCAGCCCCAGCATTTT. It codes for CASSPRVLNQPQHF. The genes are TRBV4-1 and TRBJ1-5; D gene uncertain. Trimming removed 4 bases at V and 4 bases at J, with 11 bases between. Germline assignment: CDR1 MGHRA and CDR2 YSYEKL. This CDR3 contains 14 residues.